This T cell receptor beta chain is drawn from a study of graft-versus-host responses after intestinal transplantation. Findings and caveats of the study: The recipient marrow held GvH clones, and some of them showed up first in ileum or blood.

V dropped 5 bases and J dropped 5 bases, with 19 bases sitting between them. CDR1 and CDR2 from the germline V gene are PRHDT and FYEKMQ (reference sequence). The CDR3 extends over 15 amino acids. Method: immunoSEQ multiplex PCR; TCRdb's copy keeps in-frame clones and lacks some. The table includes about 45,000 clones, 91% detected once. As concerns this clone: Its target is not known.

V gene TRBV13 combines with J gene TRBJ2-7; D uncertain. The sequences come from PBMCs, collected 524 days after transplant. This receptor was identified in a human patient who received an intestinal transplant, so some T cells may come from the graft donor. CDR3 amino acids: CASSPRNTHAHEQYF. CDR3 nucleotides: TGTGCCAGCAGCCCCCGAAACACGCACGCTCACGAGCAGTACTTC.